The 2 T cell receptor beta chains in this list originate from one sample, sequenced in a study of identical twins. TCRdb re-analysed the 5' RACE reads in MiXCR, keeping a single row per CDR3 protein. The sample has 200,000 to 250,000 distinct CDR3 sequences; approximately 11% are singletons. A further study also used this sample, focusing on yellow fever vaccine responses in identical twins.

Sequencing input: memory (CD45RO+) T cells sorted from blood. The receptors derive from a woman between 18 and 29 years old in good health.

In the case of this clonotype: Since a much larger clone is just one base distant, this may be a read error. The chain couples TRBV7-9 to TRBJ2-7; D not resolved. Germline loops: CDR1 SEHNR, CDR2 FQNEAQ (reference sequence). The CDR3 has 14 residues. The CDR3 bases are TGTGGCAGCAGCTTAGGCACCGTCGAAGGTGAGCAGTACTTC. As protein: CGSSLGTVEGEQYF.

This sequence joins TRBV11-2 and TRBJ2-3; D is unresolved. Germline V gives CDR1 SGHAT, CDR2 FQNNGV. The V end was cut by 3 bases, the J end by 4 bases, with 17 bases between. This CDR3 has 16 amino acids. The CDR3 DNA is TGTGCCAGCAGCTTTGGTGGGGTTGCGAGTCCAGATACGCAGTATTTT. Translated: CASSFGGVASPDTQYF.